The T cell receptor (beta chain) described here comes from a study of CD8 T cells in ankylosing spondylitis. Germline lookup yields CDR1 SGHTA and CDR2 FQGNSA. The CDR3 spans 16 residues. V gave up 4 bases and J gave up 3 bases, with 16 bases separating them. In regard to this clonotype: Antigen unknown.

Regarding the study as a whole: Among TCR beta sequences, a motif of several highly homologous variants appeared characteristic of ankylosing spondylitis blood.

TCRdb re-analysed the 5' RACE reads in MiXCR, keeping a single row per CDR3 protein. The sample carries about 800,000 distinct CDR3 sequences, approximately 12% recorded once. The chain recombines TRBV7-2 with TRBJ2-4, with D maybe TRBD2 (5 bases). The sequenced sample consisted of blood, either unsorted or a sorted T cell fraction (not recorded which). The sequence was collected from a male donor with ankylosing spondylitis. CDR3 in amino acids: CASSSSTGSDKNIQYF. DNA for the CDR3: TGTGCCAGCAGCTCCTCTACGGGGTCGGACAAAAACATTCAGTACTTC.